This TCR beta chain originates from a study of blood T cell repertoires in COVID-19. The overall study: T cells, B-cell-depleted T cells, or PBMCs provided the cDNA or gDNA that served as material.

TCRdb's table, derived via immunoSEQ multiplex PCR, lists solely in-frame clones and lacks some. The repertoire holds approximately 350,000 clones, with around four fifths as singletons. The receptor's source is a man aged 30-40 years with active or convalescent COVID-19. Sequenced input: peripheral blood.

CDR3 protein: CASSLGLTTYTDTQYF. The CDR3 bases are TGTGCCAGCAGCCTGGGACTAACCACCTACACAGATACGCAGTATTTT. The chain joins TRBV14 to TRBJ2-3; the match to TRBD2 covers 7 bases. The V gene end was trimmed by 4 bases and the J gene end by 2 bases; junction bases not matched to a gene: 9. Germline V gives CDR1 SGHDN, CDR2 FVKESK. This CDR3 region has 16 residues.